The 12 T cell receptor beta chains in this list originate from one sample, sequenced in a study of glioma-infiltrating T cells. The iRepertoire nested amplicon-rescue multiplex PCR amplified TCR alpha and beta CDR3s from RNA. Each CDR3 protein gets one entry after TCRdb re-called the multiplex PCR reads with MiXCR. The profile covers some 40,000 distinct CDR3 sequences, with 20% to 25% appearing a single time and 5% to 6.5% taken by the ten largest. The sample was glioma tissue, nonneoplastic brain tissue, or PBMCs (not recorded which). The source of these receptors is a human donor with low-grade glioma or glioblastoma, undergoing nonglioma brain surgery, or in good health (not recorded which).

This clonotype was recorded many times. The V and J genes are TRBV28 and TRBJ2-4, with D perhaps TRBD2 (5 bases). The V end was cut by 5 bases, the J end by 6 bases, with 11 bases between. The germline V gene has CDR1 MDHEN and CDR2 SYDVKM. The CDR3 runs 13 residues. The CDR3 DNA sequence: TGTGCCAGCAGTGGAGACGGACTAAACATTCAGTACTTC. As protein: CASSGDGLNIQYF.

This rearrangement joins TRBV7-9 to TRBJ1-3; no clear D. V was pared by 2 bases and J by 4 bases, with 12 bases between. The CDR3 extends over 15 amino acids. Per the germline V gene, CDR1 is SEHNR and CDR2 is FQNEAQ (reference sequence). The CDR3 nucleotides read TGTGCCAGCAGCTTATATCCCGAGAGAGGAAACACCATATATTTT. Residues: CASSLYPERGNTIYF.

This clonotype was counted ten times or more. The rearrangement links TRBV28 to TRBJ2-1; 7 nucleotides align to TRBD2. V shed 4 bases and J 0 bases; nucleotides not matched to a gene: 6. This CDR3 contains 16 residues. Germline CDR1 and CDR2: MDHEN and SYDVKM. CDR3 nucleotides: TGTGCCAGCAGTTCTAGGACTAGTCACTCCTACAATGAGCAGTTCTTC. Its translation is CASSSRTSHSYNEQFF.

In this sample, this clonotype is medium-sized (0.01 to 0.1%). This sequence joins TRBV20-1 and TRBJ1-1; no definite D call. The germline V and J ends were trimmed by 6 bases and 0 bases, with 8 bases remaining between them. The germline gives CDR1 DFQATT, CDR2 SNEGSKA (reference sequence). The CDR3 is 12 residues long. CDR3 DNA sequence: TGCAGTGCCACGGCCATGAACACTGAAGCTTTCTTT. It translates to CSATAMNTEAFF.

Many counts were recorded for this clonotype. Here the CDR3 DNA reads TGTGCCAGCAGTTTCTTAATGAAGGCGGGGCGGACTGAAGCTTTCTTT. It codes for CASSFLMKAGRTEAFF. The rearrangement joins TRBV28 to TRBJ1-1; D is possibly TRBD1 (5 bases). Germline V gene data show CDR1 as MDHEN and CDR2 as SYDVKM. This CDR3 is 16 amino acids long. The V gene lost 3 bases and the J gene lost 5 bases, with 19 bases spanning the gap.

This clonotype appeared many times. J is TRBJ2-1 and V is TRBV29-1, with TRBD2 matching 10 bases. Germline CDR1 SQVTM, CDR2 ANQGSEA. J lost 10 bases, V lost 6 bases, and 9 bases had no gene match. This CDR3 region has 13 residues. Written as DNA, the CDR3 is TGCAGCGTCCCGAGCGGGAGGGCAACCGAGCAGTTCTTC. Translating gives CSVPSGRATEQFF.

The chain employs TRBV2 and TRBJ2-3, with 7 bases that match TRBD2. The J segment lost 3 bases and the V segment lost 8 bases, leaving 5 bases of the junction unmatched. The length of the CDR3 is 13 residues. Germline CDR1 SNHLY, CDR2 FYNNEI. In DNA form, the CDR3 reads TGTGCCAGCGGGAGGGAAAAAACAGATACGCAGTATTTT. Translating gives CASGREKTDTQYF. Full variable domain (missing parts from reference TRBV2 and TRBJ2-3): EPEVTQTPSHQVTQMGQEVILRCVPISNHLYFYWYRQILGQKVEFLVSFYNNEISEKSEIFDDQFSVERPDGSNFTLKIRSTKLEDSAMYFCASGREKTDTQYFGPGTRLTVL.

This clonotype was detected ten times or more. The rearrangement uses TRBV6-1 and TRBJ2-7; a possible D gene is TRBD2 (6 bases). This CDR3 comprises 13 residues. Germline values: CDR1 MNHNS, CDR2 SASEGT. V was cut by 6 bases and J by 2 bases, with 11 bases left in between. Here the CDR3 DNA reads TGTGCCAGCAGAGCGCGGGGACCCTACGAGCAGTACTTC. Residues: CASRARGPYEQYF.

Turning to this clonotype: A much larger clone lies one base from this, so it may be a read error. The CDR3 coding sequence is TGTGCCACCAGTGTAAAGAACACCGTGGAGCTGTTTTTT. Its protein is CATSVKNTVELFF. The chain combines TRBV24-1 with TRBJ2-2, with unresolved D. CDR1 and CDR2 (germline): KGHDR, SFDVKD. This CDR3 region has 13 residues.

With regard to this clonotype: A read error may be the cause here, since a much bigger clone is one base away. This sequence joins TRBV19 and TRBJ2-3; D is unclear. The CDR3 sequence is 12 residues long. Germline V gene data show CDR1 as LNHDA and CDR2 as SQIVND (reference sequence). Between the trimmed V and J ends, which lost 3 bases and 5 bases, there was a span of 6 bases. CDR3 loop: CASSIGLDTQYF. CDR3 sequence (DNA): TGTGCCAGTAGTATCGGCCTAGATACGCAGTATTTT.

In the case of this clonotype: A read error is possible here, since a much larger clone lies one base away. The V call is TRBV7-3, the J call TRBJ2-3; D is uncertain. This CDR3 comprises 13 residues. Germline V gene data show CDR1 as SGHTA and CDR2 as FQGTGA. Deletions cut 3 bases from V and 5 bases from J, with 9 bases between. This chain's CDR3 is CASSFNMGDTQYF. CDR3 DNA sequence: TGTGCCAGCAGCTTTAATATGGGAGATACGCAGTATTTT.

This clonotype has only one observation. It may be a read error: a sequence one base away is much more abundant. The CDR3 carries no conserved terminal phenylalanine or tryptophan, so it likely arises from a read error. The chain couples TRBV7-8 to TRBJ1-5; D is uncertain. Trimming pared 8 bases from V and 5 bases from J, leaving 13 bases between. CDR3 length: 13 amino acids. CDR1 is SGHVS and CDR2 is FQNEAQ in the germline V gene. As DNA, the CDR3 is TGTGCCAGCGGCCGGGGATGGGATCAGCCCCAGCATCTT. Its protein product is CASGRGWDQPQHL.